This T cell receptor beta chain was obtained from a study of OX40 agonist ivuxolimab in advanced cancers. The V and J ends lost 1 base and 0 bases respectively, with 10 bases between them. CDR1 SGHKS and CDR2 YYEKEE come from the germline V gene (reference sequence). The CDR3 is 15 amino acids. Measured with immunoSEQ multiplex PCR; TCRdb has only the in-frame clones, and not every one. The repertoire holds roughly 70,000 clones, 82% seen once, with roughly 4.9% in the top ten. Study-level findings and limits: Expanded peripheral T-cell antigen specificity went undetermined. Circulating CD4+ and CD8+ T cells showed clonal expansion by week 6 at 0.1 to 3.0 mg/kg.

This clone was counted between two and nine times. Its antigen is unknown. This chain links TRBV5-5 with TRBJ1-2; no clear D gene. Sample: CD4+ or CD8+ T cells sorted from blood, taken in a trial of the OX40 agonist ivuxolimab. This sequence originates from an adult with an advanced solid tumor such as melanoma, head and neck, liver or kidney cancer. DNA for the CDR3: TGTGCCAGCAGCTTGAGGGCAGGTCCTAACTATGGCTACACCTTC. The encoded protein is CASSLRAGPNYGYTF.